Below are 20 T cell receptor beta chains sequenced from a single sample in a study of shared clonotypes between healthy human individuals (dated by TCRdb to the early 2020s). Library creation used the immunoSEQ multiplex PCR assay. TCRdb limited this immuneACCESS table to in-frame rearrangements with V and J called. A share of clones is missing; checked studies link under half to unresolved V genes, and the rest is unexplained. Counted in this sample were about 2 million clones; around 96% of them appeared once. Of the sample, roughly 1% falls within the top ten clones. For the CD8 naive samples, CD45RO-negative cells were positively selected for CCR7, yielding a CD45RA+CCR7+ population from which TemRA cells were excluded. The specimen was naive CD8+ T cells sorted from blood. Reading the label with the study, this specimen's cell subset or site is: CD45RA+CCR7+. The receptors here all came from a man aged 18 to 29 in good health.

As to this clone: This specimen includes other DNA sequences encoding the same CDR3. This chain connects TRBV30 to TRBJ1-1; D might be TRBD1 (5 bases). V was cut by 0 bases and J by 5 bases, with 10 bases left in between. This CDR3 is 13 amino acids long. The germline gives CDR1 GTSNPN, CDR2 SVGIG (reference sequence). CDR3 nucleotide sequence: TGTGCCTGGAGTGTAACCGGGGGGACTGAAGCTTTCTTT. As protein: CAWSVTGGTEAFF. Combining the CDR3 with reference TRBV30 and TRBJ1-1 gives the whole variable domain SQTIHQWPATLVQPVGSPLSLECTVEGTSNPNLYWYRQAAGRGLQLLFYSVGIGQISSEVPQNLSASRPQDRQFILSSKKLLLSDSGFYLCAWSVTGGTEAFFGQGTRLTVV.

The count of this clone is one. The chain recombines TRBV2 with TRBJ2-2; D might be TRBD1 (6 bases). Trimming cost V 7 bases and J 2 bases, with 20 bases left between them. This CDR3 has 17 amino acids. Germline V CDR1 and CDR2: SNHLY, FYNNEI. This CDR3 is CASTGHTIWGNTGELFF. The CDR3 DNA reads as TGTGCCAGCACGGGACATACAATCTGGGGTAACACCGGGGAGCTGTTTTTT. The whole variable domain, remainder taken from reference TRBV2 and TRBJ2-2, is EPEVTQTPSHQVTQMGQEVILRCVPISNHLYFYWYRQILGQKVEFLVSFYNNEISEKSEIFDDQFSVERPDGSNFTLKIRSTKLEDSAMYFCASTGHTIWGNTGELFFGEGSRLTVL.

CDR3 protein: CSVSNDYNEQFF. The DNA for the CDR3 is TGCAGCGTTTCAAATGACTACAATGAGCAGTTCTTC. The chain recombines TRBV29-1 with TRBJ2-1; D call uncertain. In germline, CDR1 is SQVTM, CDR2 ANQGSEA. The CDR3 loop spans 12 amino acids. The V gene lost 5 bases and the J gene lost 3 bases, with 8 bases spanning the gap.

The rearrangement joins TRBV27 to TRBJ1-5, with a possible D match to TRBD1 (6 bases). The ends were cut back, 5 bases at V and 0 bases at J, with 8 bases in the middle. Germline loops: CDR1 MNHEY, CDR2 SMNVEV (reference sequence). The CDR3 loop spans 14 amino acids. In DNA form, the CDR3 reads TGTGCCAGCAGTGAGGACAGTAGCAATCAGCCCCAGCATTTT. This codes for CASSEDSSNQPQHF.

The chain carries TRBV14 and TRBJ1-6, with 7 bases aligning to TRBD1. V shed 5 bases, J shed 10 bases, and the junction held 11 bases outside the gene matches. The length of the CDR3 is 15 residues. Germline V gene sequence: CDR1 SGHDN, CDR2 FVKESK. The CDR3 coding sequence is TGTGCCAGCAGCGGTCATACAGGGGCGCTATCACCCCTCCACTTT. This gives the protein CASSGHTGALSPLHF.

The CDR3 DNA reads TGTGCCAGCAGCTCGGCGGGCTATGGCTACACCTTC. Residues: CASSSAGYGYTF. The J gene is TRBJ1-2, the V gene TRBV25-1; D gene unclear. The CDR3 length is 12 residues. The germline V and J ends were trimmed by 6 bases and 4 bases, with 9 bases remaining between them. Germline loops: CDR1 MGHDK, CDR2 SYGVNS.

This chain joins TRBV18 and TRBJ2-1; TRBD1 agrees at 12 bases. Germline CDR1 reads KGHSH; CDR2 reads LQKENI. The junction had 5 bases not matched to a gene; V was cut back by 2 bases and J by 6 bases. There are 16 residues in the CDR3. The CDR3 DNA is TGTGCCAGCTCACCAGAAGGGGACAGGGGGCTCAATGAGCAGTTCTTC. Translating it yields CASSPEGDRGLNEQFF.

The chain employs TRBV6-6 and TRBJ1-5, with TRBD1 identical over 7 bases. This CDR3 has 15 amino acids. Germline CDR1 reads MNHNY; CDR2 reads SVGAGI (reference sequence). V lost 6 bases, J lost 6 bases, and 11 bases stayed unmatched. In nucleotides, the CDR3 is TGTGCCAGCAGCGATACAGGGGAACGGTTTCAGCCCCAGCATTTT. Its translation: CASSDTGERFQPQHF.

The chain has TRBV13 and TRBJ2-3; no clear D gene. The CDR3 sequence is 13 residues long. Germline V gene lookup returns CDR1 PRHDT and CDR2 FYEKMQ (reference sequence). Between the trimmed V and J ends, which lost 0 bases and 2 bases, there was a span of 3 bases. CDR3 residues: CASSLGHTDTQYF. The CDR3 DNA is TGTGCCAGCAGCTTAGGGCACACAGATACGCAGTATTTT.

The chain is built from TRBV2 and TRBJ1-5, with D possibly being TRBD1 (6 bases). Looked up from germline, CDR1 is SNHLY and CDR2 is FYNNEI. V lost 3 bases and J lost 1, with 16 bases in between. The CDR3 runs 17 residues. In DNA, the CDR3 is TGTGCCAGCAGTGACACAGGGAGGGGTGTGAGCAATCAGCCCCAGCATTTT. Residues: CASSDTGRGVSNQPQHF.

Comment on this clone: Within the sample, other DNA sequences also encode this same CDR3. The V gene is TRBV7-9, the J gene TRBJ2-2; the D is unclear. Germline V gene data show CDR1 as SEHNR and CDR2 as FQNEAQ (reference sequence). Trimming took 5 bases from V and 2 from J, leaving 6 bases between them. This CDR3 contains 13 residues. The CDR3 reads CASSPANTGELFF. The CDR3 DNA reads as TGTGCCAGCAGCCCGGCTAACACCGGGGAGCTGTTTTTT.

The V and J genes are TRBV4-1 and TRBJ2-5, with 8 bases matching TRBD2. This CDR3 is 16 amino acids long. V trimming: 4 bases; J trimming: 5 bases; junction bases outside the gene matches: 12. Germline CDR1 MGHRA, CDR2 YSYEKL. The CDR3 coding sequence is TGCGCCAGCAGCCCCTTCCTGACTAGCGAGTCTGAGACCCAGTACTTC. Residues: CASSPFLTSESETQYF.

The rearrangement links TRBV27 to TRBJ2-7; the match to TRBD1 covers 10 bases. This CDR3 has 15 residues. Unmatched junction bases numbered 10, after V lost 5 bases and J lost 6 bases. Germline V gene lookup returns CDR1 MNHEY and CDR2 SMNVEV (reference sequence). CDR3 sequence: CASSITGTGASEQYF. The DNA of the CDR3 is TGTGCCAGCAGTATCACCGGGACAGGGGCCTCCGAGCAGTACTTC.

This clone occurred once. This chain joins TRBV27 and TRBJ1-5, with TRBD1 as a possible D gene (5 bases). Germline lookup yields CDR1 MNHEY and CDR2 SMNVEV (reference sequence). V lost 6 bases, J lost 4 bases, and 13 bases lay in between. The CDR3 extends over 14 amino acids. The CDR3 nucleotides are TGTGCCAGCAGCCTTACAGGCGAGAATCAGCCCCAGCATTTT. Protein product: CASSLTGENQPQHF.

This chain links TRBV25-1 with TRBJ2-7; D not certain. V was pared by 1 base and J by 5 bases, with 3 bases between. Germline assignment: CDR1 MGHDK and CDR2 SYGVNS. The CDR3 extends over 11 amino acids. The CDR3 DNA follows: TGTGCCAGCAGTGAATCCGACGAGCAGTACTTC. Residues: CASSESDEQYF.

The genes are TRBV4-1 and TRBJ2-5, with D possibly being TRBD1 (6 bases). The DNA end is a closer match to TRBJ2-7, so the J assignment may be wrong. The germline gives CDR1 MGHRA, CDR2 YSYEKL. The CDR3 extends over 15 amino acids. This chain's CDR3 is CASSQDQGSSYEQYF. The CDR3 DNA sequence: TGCGCCAGCAGCCAAGATCAGGGGTCCTCCTACGAGCAGTACTTC.

This clone was seen only once. This rearrangement joins TRBV6-5 to TRBJ2-7; a possible D gene is TRBD1 (6 bases). This CDR3 has 13 residues. Germline CDR1 and CDR2: MNHEY and SVGAGI. Trimming shortened V by 6 bases and J by 3 bases, and 12 bases separated the two germline ends. The CDR3 reads CASRDRVLYEQYF. DNA for the CDR3: TGTGCCAGCAGGGACAGAGTACTCTACGAGCAGTACTTC.

The chain links TRBV25-1 to TRBJ2-5; no firm D call. The germline V gene encodes CDR1 MGHDK and CDR2 SYGVNS. V was cut by 2 bases and J by 2 bases, with 3 bases left in between. The CDR3 extends over 12 amino acids. CDR3 nucleotide sequence: TGTGCCAGCAGTGAACGGCAAGAGACCCAGTACTTC. Its protein is CASSERQETQYF.

This clone has just one count. The chain combines TRBV9 with TRBJ1-6; 8 bases align to TRBD1. V lost 3 bases and J lost 8; bases outside the gene matches: 4. This CDR3 has 14 amino acids. CDR1 is SGDLS and CDR2 is YYNGEE in the germline V gene. The CDR3 loop is CASSDPGGDSPLHF. CDR3 DNA sequence: TGTGCCAGCAGCGACCCAGGGGGCGATTCACCCCTCCACTTT.

This chain joins TRBV10-3 and TRBJ1-4; 8 positions agree with TRBD1. The CDR3 loop spans 17 amino acids. V trimming: 2 bases; J trimming: 8 bases; junction bases outside the gene matches: 13. CDR1 ENHRY and CDR2 SYGVKD come from the germline V gene. The CDR3 DNA reads as TGTGCCATCAGTGAGAGAAGTTACAGGGGGTTAGAGGAAAAACTGTTTTTT. This gives the protein CAISERSYRGLEEKLFF.